The present T cell receptor (beta chain) was sequenced within a study of blood T cell repertoires in COVID-19 (TCRdb year 2020). Concerning the study at large: Samples from collaborators originated in the United States, Italy and Spain and spanned both the acute and convalescent phases of COVID-19. The prospective study material was composed of cDNA or gDNA derived from T cells, B-cell-depleted T cells, or PBMCs. Subjects who had been exposed to COVID-19, were actively infected with it, or had recovered from it provided the deeply sampled blood TCRbeta repertoires that made up the dataset. The repertoires were released in a freely available public database intended as a resource for research on the immune response to SARS-CoV-2. Samples came from the ongoing ImmuneRACE study (first 160 participants) plus 1,254 subjects from 6 global collaborators. Sample metadata almost always included a de-identified subject ID, COVID-19 status, age in years and sex. Where HLA class I and class II types were available, the types were taken from metadata supplied by the sample provider, not from assay-based typing. Beyond this particular receptor, the publication reports: How much clinical and demographic metadata was included differed by source and by participant, and the metadata was provided uncurated.

The collaborating institutions used their own protocols to collect whole blood in K2EDTA tubes. Collaborator samples were shipped for TCRbeta analysis as frozen whole blood, isolated PBMCs, or DNA extracted from either sample type. This clone has just one count. What antigen it recognizes has not been identified. Base qualities are missing; no much larger clone stands one base away. V drops 4 bases and J drops 5 bases, leaving 14 bases in between. For CDR1 and CDR2, the germline V gene lists SGHDN and FVKESK. The CDR3 covers 14 residues, taking in both the cysteine and the phenylalanine. Of the read, only the CDR3 DNA is kept; its 42 bases are in frame from base 1. TCRbeta CDR3 regions were amplified from genomic DNA by means of the immunoSEQ Assay, a bias-controlled multiplex PCR. In the original analysis: The number of nucleated cells in each sample was estimated from the amplification of reference gene primers within the assay. Sequence reads were collapsed and filtered to measure the absolute abundance of every unique TCRbeta CDR3 rearrangement. For each sample, productive Simpson clonality was calculated as the square root of Simpson's diversity index over productive rearrangements. TCRdb mirrors the immuneACCESS table, restricted to in-frame sequences. Some clones are absent from its copies; in checked studies, under half trace to an unresolved V gene, and the reason for the others is unknown. From that table come the V and J calls and clone size; the DNA was used to work out D and trimming. The sample yields fewer than 90,000 clones; about nine tenths were counted once. 15% of the sample lies in the top ten.

The TCR originated in a male donor with acute or convalescent COVID-19. The chain is made from TRBV14 and TRBJ2-5, with TRBD2 as a weak D call on 6 bases. The source material was peripheral blood. The DNA is as follows: TGTGCCAGCAGCCCTACGGGGGTCCGGGAGACCCAGTACTTC. Its amino acids are CASSPTGVRETQYF.